A selection of T cell receptor beta chains follows, all from one sample in a study of blood T cell repertoires in COVID-19. The repertoire was sequenced with immunoSEQ multiplex PCR; TCRdb's copy has only in-frame clones and lacks some. The sample shows roughly 83,000 clones, roughly 86% of them seen only once. Sequenced sample: peripheral blood. The receptors shown here come from a man older than 75 with active or convalescent COVID-19. CDR3s include the opening cysteine and the closing phenylalanine or tryptophan. The D gene is left open where the match is weak. Some rows mark clone size as missing; the rest say once, few, many or name a class of expanded clone.

16,TRBD2,NA,TRBJ2-2,TRBV5-5,CASSEGLAGVTGELFF,TGTGCCAGCAGCGAGGGACTAGCGGGAGTTACCGGGGAGCTGTTTTTT
14,NA,NA,TRBJ2-2,TRBV7-2,CASRPQRSTGELFF,TGTGCCAGCAGACCCCAGAGGTCAACCGGGGAGCTGTTTTTT
17,TRBD1,NA,TRBJ2-5,TRBV5-1,CASSLLRGRGGQETQYF,TGCGCCAGCAGCTTGCTCAGGGGGCGAGGAGGGCAAGAGACCCAGTACTTC
13,NA,NA,TRBJ1-5,TRBV6-6,CASSYSLVQPQHF,TGTGCCAGCAGTTACTCGCTAGTTCAGCCCCAGCATTTT
14,NA,NA,TRBJ2-1,TRBV7-6,CASSLEGRRNEQFF,TGTGCCAGCAGCTTAGAGGGGCGGCGCAATGAGCAGTTCTTC
15,NA,NA,TRBJ2-1,TRBV6-5,CASSISLGVYNEQFF,TGTGCCAGCAGTATCAGCCTAGGAGTTTACAATGAGCAGTTCTTC
15,TRBD1,NA,TRBJ1-3,TRBV6-5,CASSGGQGTGNTIYF,TGTGCCAGCAGCGGGGGACAGGGAACCGGAAACACCATATATTTT
13,NA,NA,TRBJ1-3,TRBV18,CASSPGSGNTIYF,TGTGCCAGCTCACCCGGGTCTGGAAACACCATATATTTT
14,TRBD1,once,TRBJ1-6,TRBV6-5,CASSTGTGDSPLHF,TGTGCCAGCAGTACCGGGACAGGGGATTCACCCCTCCACTTT
14,NA,NA,TRBJ1-1,TRBV9,CASSDGTQFTEAFF,TGTGCCAGCAGCGACGGGACTCAGTTCACTGAAGCTTTCTTT
17,NA,NA,TRBJ1-2,TRBV21-1,CASSKRAGAPLEDGYTF,TGTGCCAGCAGCAAACGCGCGGGGGCACCCCTAGAGGATGGCTACACCTTC
19,TRBD2,NA,TRBJ2-1,TRBV11-3,CASSPNSGTSGLSYNEQFF,TGTGCCAGCAGCCCTAATTCCGGGACTAGCGGATTATCCTACAATGAGCAGTTCTTC
19,TRBD1,NA,TRBJ1-2,TRBV4-1,CASSLVIRDRRANYYGYTF,TGCGCCAGCAGCCTTGTTATCCGGGACAGGCGCGCCAATTACTATGGCTACACCTTC
12,NA,NA,TRBJ1-5,TRBV2,CASSPRGQPQHF,TGTGCCAGCAGCCCCAGGGGCCAGCCCCAGCATTTT
11,NA,NA,TRBJ1-1,TRBV29-1,CSVTTNTEAFF,TGCAGCGTAACAACGAACACTGAAGCTTTCTTT
18,TRBD1,NA,TRBJ1-1,TRBV4-1,CASSQEPSDRGWNTEAFF,TGCGCCAGCAGCCAAGAGCCCTCGGACAGGGGGTGGAACACTGAAGCTTTCTTT
15,NA,few,TRBJ2-3,TRBV7-2,CASSLEARLIDTQYF,TGTGCCAGCAGCTTAGAGGCTAGGCTGATAGATACGCAGTATTTT